A selection of T cell receptor beta chains follows, all from one sample in a study of blood T cell repertoires in COVID-19. Profiled with immunoSEQ multiplex PCR; TCRdb holds only in-frame clones, not every one. The sample lists about 140,000 clones, roughly 85% occurring once. The sequenced material came from peripheral blood. These receptors all come from a man aged 60 to 69 with acute or convalescent COVID-19. Both conserved end residues are part of each CDR3. The D gene is left open where the match is weak. The listing skips clone size in some rows; elsewhere it reads once, few, many or a size class.

- | TRBJ1-5 | TRBV2 | - | 14 | CASTSEAANQPQHF | TGTGCCAGCACCAGTGAGGCAGCGAATCAGCCCCAGCATTTT
TRBD2 | TRBJ2-1 | TRBV6-4 | few | 15 | CASSRLAEVHNEQFF | TGTGCCAGCAGCCGACTAGCGGAAGTCCACAATGAGCAGTTCTTC
TRBD1 | TRBJ2-1 | TRBV3-1/TRBV3-2 | once | 16 | CASSQDRLVGGDEQFF | TGTGCCAGCAGCCAAGATCGGCTAGTAGGGGGCGATGAGCAGTTCTTC
- | TRBJ2-2 | TRBV7-2 | - | 14 | CASSRDQGTGELFF | TGTGCCAGCAGCCGCGACCAGGGCACCGGGGAGCTGTTTTTT
TRBD1 | TRBJ1-6 | TRBV4-3 | - | 15 | CASSPQRTGLSPLHF | TGCGCCAGCAGCCCCCAGAGGACAGGGCTATCACCCCTCCACTTT
- | TRBJ1-3 | TRBV10-3 | once | 13 | CAIAIPGGNTIYF | TGTGCCATCGCCATACCGGGAGGAAACACCATATATTTT
TRBD2 | TRBJ2-1 | TRBV7-9 | - | 17 | CASSLGTSGRLGNEQFF | TGTGCCAGCAGCTTAGGGACTAGCGGGAGATTAGGTAATGAGCAGTTCTTC
TRBD1 | TRBJ2-7 | TRBV5-1 | - | 14 | CASSVGTASYEQYF | TGCGCCAGCAGCGTCGGGACAGCCTCCTACGAGCAGTACTTC
TRBD1 | TRBJ1-6 | TRBV10-3 | - | 14 | CAISPGQNNSPLHF | TGTGCCATCAGCCCGGGACAGAATAATTCACCCCTCCACTTT
TRBD1 | TRBJ2-5 | TRBV5-6 | few | 13 | CASSYGTEETQYF | TGTGCCAGCAGCTACGGGACAGAAGAGACCCAGTACTTC
- | TRBJ1-2 | TRBV7-2 | - | 13 | CASSPPGEHGYTF | TGTGCCAGCAGCCCTCCCGGGGAACATGGCTACACCTTC
- | TRBJ1-4 | TRBV2 | - | 14 | CASTKPGHGEKLFF | TGTGCCAGCACCAAACCGGGACACGGCGAAAAACTGTTTTTT
TRBD1 | TRBJ1-1 | TRBV11-3 | - | 15 | CASSLTGTANTEAFF | TGTGCCAGCAGCTTAACCGGGACAGCCAACACTGAAGCTTTCTTT
TRBD1 | TRBJ1-5 | TRBV6-5 | - | 13 | CASSRQGGGPQHF | TGTGCCAGCTCGCGACAGGGGGGAGGGCCCCAGCATTTT
TRBD1 | TRBJ2-7 | TRBV2 | few | 14 | CASSLDRGSYEQYF | TGTGCCAGCAGCCTTGACAGGGGGAGCTACGAGCAGTACTTC
TRBD1 | TRBJ1-2 | TRBV4-1 | - | 13 | CASSHRQGEGYTF | TGCGCCAGCAGCCACCGACAGGGAGAAGGCTACACCTTC
- | TRBJ1-6 | TRBV11-2 | - | 15 | CASSFLLDSNSPLHF | TGTGCCAGCAGCTTCCTGCTGGACAGTAATTCACCCCTCCACTTT
- | TRBJ2-4 | TRBV30 | - | 14 | CAWSRRGAKNIQYF | TGTGCCTGGAGTCGGCGGGGAGCCAAAAACATTCAGTACTTC
- | TRBJ2-7 | TRBV10-3 | - | 14 | CAISESGSSYEQYF | TGTGCCATCAGTGAGTCGGGGAGTTCCTACGAGCAGTACTTC
- | TRBJ2-1 | TRBV13 | - | 14 | CASSPRAGDPEQFF | TGTGCCAGCTCCCCTAGGGCAGGGGACCCCGAGCAGTTCTTC
- | TRBJ2-3 | TRBV20-1 | - | 15 | CSASRGSDPPDTQYF | TGCAGTGCTAGTAGGGGGTCCGATCCCCCAGATACGCAGTATTTT
TRBD1 | TRBJ1-2 | TRBV24-1 | - | 17 | CATSDPAGQGANYGYTF | TGTGCCACCAGTGATCCTGCGGGCCAGGGGGCTAACTATGGCTACACCTTC
- | TRBJ2-1 | TRBV11-1 | - | 15 | CASSLVGSAYNEQFF | TGTGCCAGCAGCTTAGTCGGTAGCGCGTACAATGAGCAGTTCTTC
TRBD1 | TRBJ1-6 | TRBV27 | - | 14 | CTSSLGTASSPLHF | TGTACCAGCAGTTTAGGGACAGCCTCTTCACCCCTCCACTTT
- | TRBJ1-1 | TRBV30 | - | 16 | CAWSVNRGPIVNEAFF | TGTGCCTGGAGTGTAAATAGGGGCCCTATAGTAAATGAAGCTTTCTTT
- | TRBJ2-7 | TRBV28 | - | 16 | CASSLTLPGTRGEQYF | TGTGCCAGCAGCCTAACCCTACCGGGAACCAGAGGGGAGCAGTACTTC
TRBD2 | TRBJ2-5 | TRBV6-2/TRBV6-3 | few | 15 | CASSPGLAGRETQYF | TGTGCCAGCAGCCCGGGACTAGCGGGCAGGGAGACCCAGTACTTC
TRBD2 | TRBJ2-5 | TRBV9 | - | 15 | CASSADLAGGETQYF | TGTGCCAGCAGCGCAGACCTAGCGGGAGGAGAGACCCAGTACTTC
TRBD1 | TRBJ1-1 | TRBV11-2 | - | 14 | CASSPGQGDTEAFF | TGTGCCAGCAGTCCGGGACAGGGTGACACTGAAGCTTTCTTT
- | TRBJ1-1 | TRBV2 | - | 11 | CASAYSTEAFF | TGTGCCAGCGCTTACAGCACTGAAGCTTTCTTT
- | TRBJ1-5 | TRBV5-6 | - | 14 | CASSLRGIGQPQHF | TGTGCCAGCAGCCTCAGGGGAATCGGGCAGCCCCAGCATTTT
TRBD1 | TRBJ2-7 | TRBV7-9 | - | 13 | CASSLTGGDEQYF | TGTGCCAGCAGCTTAACAGGGGGCGATGAGCAGTACTTC
- | TRBJ2-3 | TRBV6-4 | - | 16 | CASSDSQGRRTDTQYF | TGTGCCAGCAGTGACTCGCAGGGGAGAAGAACAGATACGCAGTATTTT
TRBD1 | TRBJ1-5 | TRBV28 | - | 14 | CASTRTGGGQPQHF | TGTGCCAGCACCAGAACAGGGGGAGGTCAGCCCCAGCATTTT
TRBD1 | TRBJ1-3 | TRBV3-1/TRBV3-2 | - | 16 | CASSQVGQFSGNTIYF | TGTGCCAGCAGCCAAGTGGGACAGTTCTCTGGAAACACCATATATTTT
TRBD1 | TRBJ2-1 | TRBV28 | - | 15 | CASSPTGGTLNEQFF | TGTGCCAGCAGTCCCACAGGGGGTACCCTAAATGAGCAGTTCTTC
- | TRBJ2-7 | TRBV28 | - | 13 | CAIGRVSTYEQYF | TGTGCCATCGGGCGGGTTTCCACCTACGAGCAGTACTTC
- | TRBJ1-2 | TRBV3-1/TRBV3-2 | - | 15 | CASSQLQGGRNGYTF | TGTGCCAGCAGCCAACTACAGGGTGGAAGAAATGGCTACACCTTC
TRBD1 | TRBJ2-7 | TRBV25-1 | - | 14 | CASSGRDSYHEQYF | TGTGCCAGCAGTGGAAGGGACAGCTACCACGAGCAGTACTTC